This T cell receptor (beta chain) was recorded in a study of memory CD4+ T cells and cytomegalovirus serostatus. Study information: Healthy Belgian adult donors included about nine CMV-positive and some 25 CMV-negative people. Study observations and caveats: Suggested: most of the CMV-linked TCR signature lies in CD4+ memory cells. A US-trained random forest predicted CMV serostatus with median AUC roughly 0.9.

About this clone itself: The target antigen is unknown.

Single viable CD3+CD4+CD8-CD45RO+ cells were sorted as the memory CD4+ T cells. Donors' CMV status reflects serum IgG against pp150, pp28, p38, p52. V lost 4 bases, J lost 8 bases, and 8 bases stayed unmatched. The CDR3 has 15 residues. CDR1 is SGHTS and CDR2 is YDEGEE in the germline V gene. The repertoire was sequenced with immunoSEQ multiplex PCR; TCRdb's copy has only in-frame clones and lacks some. The repertoire holds 60,000 or so clones, with approximately 81% as singletons. This clonotype was sampled from an adult in good health and CMV-seronegative. Some clones in this sample may be carry-over from other donors' samples. J is TRBJ1-4 and V is TRBV5-8, with TRBD1 matching over 10 bases. The sample comprised memory CD4+ T cells from blood. The CDR3 region has the DNA TGTGCCAGCAGCCTTACCGGGACAGGGGCAGAAAAACTGTTTTTT. Protein sequence: CASSLTGTGAEKLFF.